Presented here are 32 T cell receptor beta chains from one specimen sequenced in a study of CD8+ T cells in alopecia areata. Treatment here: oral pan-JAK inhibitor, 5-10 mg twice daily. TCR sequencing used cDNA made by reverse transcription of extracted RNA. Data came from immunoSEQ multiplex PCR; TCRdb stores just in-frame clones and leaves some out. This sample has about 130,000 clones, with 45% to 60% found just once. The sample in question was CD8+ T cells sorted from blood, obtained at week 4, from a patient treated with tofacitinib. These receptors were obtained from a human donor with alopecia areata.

CDR3 DNA: TGTGCCTCCCGATCCGGACAGGGGTTGACTGAAGCTTTCTTT. Translating gives CASRSGQGLTEAFF. This chain links TRBV19 with TRBJ1-1, with TRBD1 matching over 9 bases. This CDR3 is built from 14 residues. J gave up 5 bases and V 11 bases, and 12 bases lay outside the gene matches. Germline V CDR1 and CDR2: LNHDA, SQIVND (reference sequence).

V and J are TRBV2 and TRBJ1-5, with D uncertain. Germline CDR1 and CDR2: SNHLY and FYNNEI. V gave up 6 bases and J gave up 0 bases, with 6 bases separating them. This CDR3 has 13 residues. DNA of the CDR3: TGTGCCAGCAGATCTTATAGCAATCAGCCCCAGCATTTT. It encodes CASRSYSNQPQHF.

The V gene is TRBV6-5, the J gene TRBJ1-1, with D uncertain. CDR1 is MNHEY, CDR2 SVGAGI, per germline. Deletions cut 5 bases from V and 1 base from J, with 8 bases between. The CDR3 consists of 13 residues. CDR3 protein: CASSGSENTEAFF. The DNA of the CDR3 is TGTGCCAGCAGTGGGTCTGAGAACACTGAAGCTTTCTTT.

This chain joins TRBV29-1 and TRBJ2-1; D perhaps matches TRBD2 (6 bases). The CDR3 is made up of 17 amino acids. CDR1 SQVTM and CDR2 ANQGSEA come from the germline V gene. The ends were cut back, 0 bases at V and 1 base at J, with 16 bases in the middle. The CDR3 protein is CSVEDLRENPSYNEQFF. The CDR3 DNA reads TGCAGCGTTGAAGATCTTCGGGAGAATCCTTCCTACAATGAGCAGTTCTTC.

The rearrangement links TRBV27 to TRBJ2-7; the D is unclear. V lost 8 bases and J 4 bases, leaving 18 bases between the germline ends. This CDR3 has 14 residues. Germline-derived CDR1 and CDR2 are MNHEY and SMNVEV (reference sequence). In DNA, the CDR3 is TGTGCCAGCTCCCCTACGAACATGGCATACGAGCAGTACTTC. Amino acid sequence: CASSPTNMAYEQYF.

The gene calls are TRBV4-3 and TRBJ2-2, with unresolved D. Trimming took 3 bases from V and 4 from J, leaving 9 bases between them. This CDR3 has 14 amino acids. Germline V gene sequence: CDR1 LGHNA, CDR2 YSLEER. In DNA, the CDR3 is TGCGCCAGCAGCCACTCCTTATCCACCGGGGAGCTGTTTTTT. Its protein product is CASSHSLSTGELFF.

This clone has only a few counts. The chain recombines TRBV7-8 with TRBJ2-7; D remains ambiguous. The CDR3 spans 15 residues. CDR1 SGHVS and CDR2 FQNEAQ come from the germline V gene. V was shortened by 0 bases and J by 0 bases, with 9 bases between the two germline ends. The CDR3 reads CASSLAGFSSYEQYF. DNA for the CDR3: TGTGCCAGCAGCTTAGCGGGATTTAGCTCCTACGAGCAGTACTTC.

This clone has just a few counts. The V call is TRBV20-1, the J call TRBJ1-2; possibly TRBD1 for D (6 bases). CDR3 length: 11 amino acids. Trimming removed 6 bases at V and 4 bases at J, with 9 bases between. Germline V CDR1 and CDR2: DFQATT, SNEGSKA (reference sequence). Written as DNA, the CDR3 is TGCAGTGCCCCGGGGGCCTATGGCTACACCTTC. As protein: CSAPGAYGYTF.

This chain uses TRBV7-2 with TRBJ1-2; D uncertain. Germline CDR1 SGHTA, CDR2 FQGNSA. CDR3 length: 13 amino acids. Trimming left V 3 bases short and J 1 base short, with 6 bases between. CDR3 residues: CASSFDINYGYTF. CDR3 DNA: TGTGCCAGCAGCTTCGACATTAACTATGGCTACACCTTC. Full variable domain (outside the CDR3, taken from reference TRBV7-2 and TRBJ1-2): GAGVSQSPSNKVTEKGKDVELRCDPISGHTALYWYRQSLGQGLEFLIYFQGNSAPDKSGLPSDRFSAERTGGSVSTLTIQRTQQEDSAVYLCASSFDINYGYTFGSGTRLTVV.

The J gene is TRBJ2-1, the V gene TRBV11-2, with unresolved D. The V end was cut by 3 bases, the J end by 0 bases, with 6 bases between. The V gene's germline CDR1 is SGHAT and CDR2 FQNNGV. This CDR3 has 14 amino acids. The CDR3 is CASSFTGSYNEQFF. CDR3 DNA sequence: TGTGCCAGCAGCTTCACTGGCTCCTACAATGAGCAGTTCTTC.

The CDR3 spells CASMDNHEQYF. The CDR3 DNA reads as TGTGCCAGCATGGACAACCACGAGCAGTACTTC. This chain links TRBV6-1 with TRBJ2-7, with a tentative D call TRBD1 (5 bases). CDR3 length: 11 residues. Trimming pared 7 bases from V and 5 bases from J, leaving 9 bases between. Germline V gene lookup returns CDR1 MNHNS and CDR2 SASEGT.

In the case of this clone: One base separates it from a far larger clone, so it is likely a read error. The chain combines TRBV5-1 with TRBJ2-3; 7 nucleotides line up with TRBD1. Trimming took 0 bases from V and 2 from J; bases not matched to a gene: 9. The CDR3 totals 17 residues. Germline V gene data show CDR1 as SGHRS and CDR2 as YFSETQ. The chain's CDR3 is CASSLGIGTDPTDTQYF. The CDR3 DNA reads TGCGCCAGCAGCTTGGGGATCGGGACAGATCCCACAGATACGCAGTATTTT. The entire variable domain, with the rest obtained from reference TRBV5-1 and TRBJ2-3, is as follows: KAGVTQTPRYLIKTRGQQVTLSCSPISGHRSVSWYQQTPGQGLQFLFEYFSETQRNKGNFPGRFSGRQFSNSRSEMNVSTLELGDSALYLCASSLGIGTDPTDTQYFGPGTRLTVL.

The CDR3: CASSPSGWYEAFF. In DNA form, the CDR3 reads TGTGCCAGCAGCCCGAGTGGTTGGTATGAAGCTTTCTTT. This rearrangement joins TRBV11-2 to TRBJ1-1; D unclear. Germline V lookup: CDR1 SGHAT, CDR2 FQNNGV. The CDR3 loop spans 13 amino acids. V shed 5 bases and J shed 7 bases, with 14 bases lying between them. The full variable domain, rest sourced from reference TRBV11-2 and TRBJ1-1, is EAGVAQSPRYKIIEKRQSVAFWCNPISGHATLYWYQQILGQGPKLLIQFQNNGVVDDSQLPKDRFSAERLKGVDSTLKIQPAKLEDSAVYLCASSPSGWYEAFFGQGTRLTVV.

DNA of the CDR3: TGCAGCGTTGAAGATCCTATCGGACAGGGTCCCCCCCACGAGCAGTACTTC. It translates to CSVEDPIGQGPPHEQYF. The V call is TRBV29-1, the J call TRBJ2-7; 8 nucleotides match TRBD1. CDR1 is SQVTM, CDR2 ANQGSEA, per germline. The CDR3 covers 17 residues. The J segment lost 5 bases and the V segment lost 0 bases, leaving 15 bases of the junction unmatched.

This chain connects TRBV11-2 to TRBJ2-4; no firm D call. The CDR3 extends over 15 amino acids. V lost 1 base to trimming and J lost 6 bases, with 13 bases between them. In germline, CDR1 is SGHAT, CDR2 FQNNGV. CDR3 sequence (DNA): TGTGCCAGCAGCTTAGGGGCGGCCAGAGGAAACATTCAGTACTTC. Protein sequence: CASSLGAARGNIQYF.

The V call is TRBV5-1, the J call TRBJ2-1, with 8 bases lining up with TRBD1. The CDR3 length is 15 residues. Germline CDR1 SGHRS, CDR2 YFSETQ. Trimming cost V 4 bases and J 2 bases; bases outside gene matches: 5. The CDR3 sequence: CASSPLQGAYNEQFF. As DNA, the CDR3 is TGCGCCAGCAGCCCCCTACAGGGGGCCTACAATGAGCAGTTCTTC.

The CDR3 coding sequence is TGTGCCATCCTCGGGGGGCTAGGTGGCTACACCTTC. Amino acids: CAILGGLGGYTF. The genes are TRBV10-3 and TRBJ1-2; possible D gene TRBD1, 6 bases. This CDR3 region has 12 residues. The V and J ends lost 8 bases and 7 bases respectively, with 14 bases between them. In germline, CDR1 is ENHRY, CDR2 SYGVKD.

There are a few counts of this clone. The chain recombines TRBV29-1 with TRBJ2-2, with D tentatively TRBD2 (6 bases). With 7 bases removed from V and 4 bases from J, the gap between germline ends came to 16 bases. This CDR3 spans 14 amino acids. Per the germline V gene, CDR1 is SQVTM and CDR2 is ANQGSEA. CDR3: CSGGSGGRTGELFF. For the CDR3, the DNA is TGCAGCGGGGGTTCCGGAGGGCGCACCGGGGAGCTGTTTTTT.

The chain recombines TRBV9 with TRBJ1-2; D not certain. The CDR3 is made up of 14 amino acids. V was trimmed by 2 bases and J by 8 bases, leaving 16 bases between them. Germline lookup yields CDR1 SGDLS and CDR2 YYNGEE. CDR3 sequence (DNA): TGTGCCAGCAGCGTTGGAGGGCCCTATGAGGGCTACACCTTC. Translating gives CASSVGGPYEGYTF.

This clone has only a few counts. The CDR3 DNA follows: TGTGCCAGCAGCCCCGGACTAGCGGGTACGATGACATGCGAGCAGTTCTTC. This encodes CASSPGLAGTMTCEQFF. This sequence joins TRBV7-9 and TRBJ2-1; 11 bases align to TRBD2. V gave up 5 bases and J gave up 10 bases; unmatched junction bases: 16. The CDR3 contains 17 residues. Germline V lookup: CDR1 SEHNR, CDR2 FQNEAQ (reference sequence).

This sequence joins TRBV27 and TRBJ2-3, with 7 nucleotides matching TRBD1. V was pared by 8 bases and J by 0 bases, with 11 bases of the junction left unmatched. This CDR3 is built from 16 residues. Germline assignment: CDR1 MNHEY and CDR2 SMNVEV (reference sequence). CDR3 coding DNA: TGTGCCAGCGGGCAACTAACAGGGGAGAGCACAGATACGCAGTATTTT. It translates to CASGQLTGESTDTQYF.

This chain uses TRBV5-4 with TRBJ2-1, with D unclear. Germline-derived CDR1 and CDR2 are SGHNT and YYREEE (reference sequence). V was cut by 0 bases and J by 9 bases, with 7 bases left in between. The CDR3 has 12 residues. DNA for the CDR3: TGTGCCAGCAGCTTGGCAACCGCTGAGCAGTTCTTC. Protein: CASSLATAEQFF.

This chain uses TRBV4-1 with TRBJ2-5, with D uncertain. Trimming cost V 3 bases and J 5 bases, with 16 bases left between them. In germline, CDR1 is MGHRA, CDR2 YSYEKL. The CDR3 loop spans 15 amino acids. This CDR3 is CASSHSTTLGETQYF. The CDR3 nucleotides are TGCGCCAGCAGCCATTCGACAACCCTGGGGGAGACCCAGTACTTC.

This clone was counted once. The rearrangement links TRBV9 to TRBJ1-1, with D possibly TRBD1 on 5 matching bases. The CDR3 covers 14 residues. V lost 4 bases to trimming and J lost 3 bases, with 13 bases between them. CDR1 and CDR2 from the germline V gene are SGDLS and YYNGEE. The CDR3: CASSPRGGYTEAFF. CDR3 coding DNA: TGTGCCAGCAGCCCCCGTGGGGGGTACACTGAAGCTTTCTTT. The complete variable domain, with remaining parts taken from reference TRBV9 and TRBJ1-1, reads DSGVTQTPKHLITATGQRVTLRCSPRSGDLSVYWYQQSLDQGLQFLIQYYNGEERAKGNILERFSAQQFPDLHSELNLSSLELGDSALYFCASSPRGGYTEAFFGQGTRLTVV.

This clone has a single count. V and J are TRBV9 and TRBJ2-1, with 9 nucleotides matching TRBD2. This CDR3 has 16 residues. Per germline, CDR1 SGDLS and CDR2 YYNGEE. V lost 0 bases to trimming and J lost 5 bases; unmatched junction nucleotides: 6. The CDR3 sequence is CASSVGLAGSHNEQFF. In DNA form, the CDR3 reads TGTGCCAGCAGCGTAGGGCTAGCGGGGTCCCACAATGAGCAGTTCTTC.

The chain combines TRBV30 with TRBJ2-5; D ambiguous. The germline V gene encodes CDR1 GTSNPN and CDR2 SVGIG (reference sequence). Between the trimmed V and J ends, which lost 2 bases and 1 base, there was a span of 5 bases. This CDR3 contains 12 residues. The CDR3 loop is CAWSFIQETQYF. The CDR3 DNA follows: TGTGCCTGGAGTTTCATCCAAGAGACCCAGTACTTC.

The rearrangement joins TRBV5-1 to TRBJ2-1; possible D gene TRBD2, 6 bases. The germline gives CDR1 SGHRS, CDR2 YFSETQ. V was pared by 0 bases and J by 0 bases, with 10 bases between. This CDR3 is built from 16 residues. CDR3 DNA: TGCGCCAGCAGCTTGGCCGGGGGTCCCTCCTACAATGAGCAGTTCTTC. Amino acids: CASSLAGGPSYNEQFF.

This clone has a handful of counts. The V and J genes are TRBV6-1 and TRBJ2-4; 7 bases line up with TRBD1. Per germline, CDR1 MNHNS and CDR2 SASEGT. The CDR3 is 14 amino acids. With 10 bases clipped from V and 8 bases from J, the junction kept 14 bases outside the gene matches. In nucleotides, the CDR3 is TGTGCCACTTCGGGACAGCAAGGGGTGGACATTCAGTACTTC. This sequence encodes CATSGQQGVDIQYF.

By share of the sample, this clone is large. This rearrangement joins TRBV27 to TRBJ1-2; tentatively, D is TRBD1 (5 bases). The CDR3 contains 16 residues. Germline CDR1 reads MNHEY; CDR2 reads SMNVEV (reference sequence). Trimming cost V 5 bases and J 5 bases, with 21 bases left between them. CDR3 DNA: TGTGCCAGCAGTCCAACTTGGGCAGGGAGGTGGTATGGCTACACCTTC. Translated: CASSPTWAGRWYGYTF.

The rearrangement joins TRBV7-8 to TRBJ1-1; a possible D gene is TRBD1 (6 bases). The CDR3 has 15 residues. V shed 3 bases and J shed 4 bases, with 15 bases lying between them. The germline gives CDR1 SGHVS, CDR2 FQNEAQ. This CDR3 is CASSLEGGMGTEAFF. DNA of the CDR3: TGTGCCAGCAGCTTGGAGGGGGGTATGGGCACTGAAGCTTTCTTT.

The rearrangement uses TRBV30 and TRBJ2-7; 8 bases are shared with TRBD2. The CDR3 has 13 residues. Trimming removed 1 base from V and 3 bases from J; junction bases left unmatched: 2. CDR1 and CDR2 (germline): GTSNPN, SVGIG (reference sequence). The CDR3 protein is CAWSAGGGYEQYF. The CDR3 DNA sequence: TGTGCCTGGAGTGCCGGGGGGGGCTACGAGCAGTACTTC.

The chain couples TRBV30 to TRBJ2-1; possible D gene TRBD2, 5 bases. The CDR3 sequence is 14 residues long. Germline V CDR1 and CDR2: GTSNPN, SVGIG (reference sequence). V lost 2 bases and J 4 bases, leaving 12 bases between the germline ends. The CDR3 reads CAWSWASPYNEQFF. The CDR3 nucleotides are TGTGCCTGGAGTTGGGCTAGCCCTTACAATGAGCAGTTCTTC.